The 17 T cell receptor beta chains presented below share a single source sample, sequenced in a study of blood T cell repertoires in COVID-19 (TCRdb year 2020). To prepare the library, the immunoSEQ multiplex PCR assay was applied. Sourced from immuneACCESS, this table was stored by TCRdb with only in-frame sequences that have V and J called. A share of the clones is absent; for the studies checked, an unresolved V gene accounts for under half, and the remainder has no known explanation. The table for this sample lists over 100,000 clones; about 89% of them were counted only once. The ten largest clones capture about 4.5% of the sample. Material for sequencing was peripheral blood. The receptors derive from a man aged 55 to 70 with COVID-19, enrolled during active disease.

The V call is TRBV11-2, the J call TRBJ1-1, with a weak D call TRBD1 (6 bases). V shed 5 bases and J shed 6 bases, with 13 bases lying between them. Germline CDR1 SGHAT, CDR2 FQNNGV. This CDR3 has 13 amino acids. The CDR3, as DNA: TGTGCCAGCAGCCTACAGGGAGAGGCTGAAGCTTTCTTT. This encodes CASSLQGEAEAFF.

The V call is TRBV19, the J call TRBJ1-1; D remains unclear. The germline CDR1 and CDR2 sequences are LNHDA and SQIVND (reference sequence). This CDR3 has 14 amino acids. The ends were cut back, 4 bases at V and 6 bases at J, with 15 bases in the middle. The chain's CDR3 is CASSKNPRDSEAFF. The CDR3 nucleotides read TGTGCCAGTAGTAAGAACCCCCGGGATTCTGAAGCTTTCTTT.

V is TRBV10-3 and J is TRBJ2-5; 7 positions match TRBD1. Germline V gene data show CDR1 as ENHRY and CDR2 as SYGVKD. The ends lost 5 bases at V and 2 bases at J; junction bases unmatched: 11. The CDR3 runs to 16 residues. CDR3 residues: CAISSTRDSRQETQYF. DNA for the CDR3: TGTGCCATCAGTTCGACCCGGGACAGCCGACAAGAGACCCAGTACTTC.

This clone occurred once. The chain has TRBV27 and TRBJ1-4; the D is unclear. The CDR3 contains 17 residues. V dropped 4 bases and J dropped 3 bases, with 18 bases sitting between them. Germline V CDR1 and CDR2: MNHEY, SMNVEV (reference sequence). CDR3: CASSSTSLRGSNEKLFF. For the CDR3, the DNA is TGTGCCAGCAGTTCCACCTCTTTGCGGGGATCTAATGAAAAACTGTTTTTT.

The chain is built from TRBV11-2 and TRBJ1-5; D possibly corresponds to TRBD1 (5 bases). CDR1 SGHAT and CDR2 FQNNGV come from the germline V gene. The CDR3 runs to 15 residues. V lost 1 base to trimming and J lost 3 bases, with 10 bases between them. CDR3 nucleotides: TGTGCCAGCAGCTTAGCCCCAGGGTACAATCAGCCCCAGCATTTT. It specifies CASSLAPGYNQPQHF.

The V call is TRBV7-2, the J call TRBJ2-2; D unclear. The V gene's germline CDR1 is SGHTA and CDR2 FQGNSA. The CDR3 sequence is 10 residues long. Trimming shortened V by 11 bases and J by 6 bases, and 7 bases separated the two germline ends. The CDR3: CAVTAGELFF. CDR3 nucleotide sequence: TGTGCCGTTACAGCCGGGGAGCTGTTTTTT.

The V gene is TRBV4-1, the J gene TRBJ2-5; a weak D match, TRBD1 (6 bases). The germline CDR1 and CDR2 sequences are MGHRA and YSYEKL. The CDR3 covers 15 residues. Trimming took off 1 base at V and 0 bases at J, with 9 bases between the two ends. In nucleotides, the CDR3 is TGCGCCAGCAGCCAAGGGGGGCCGTACCAAGAGACCCAGTACTTC. Translation: CASSQGGPYQETQYF.

This chain connects TRBV9 to TRBJ2-3, with a possible D match to TRBD2 (6 bases). CDR1 and CDR2 (germline): SGDLS, YYNGEE. The CDR3 runs to 14 residues. The germline V and J ends were trimmed by 7 bases and 2 bases, with 14 bases remaining between them. CDR3 region: CASGRRGDTDTQYF. The CDR3 DNA reads TGTGCCAGCGGCCGGCGGGGTGACACAGATACGCAGTATTTT. Full variable domain (missing parts from reference TRBV9 and TRBJ2-3): DSGVTQTPKHLITATGQRVTLRCSPRSGDLSVYWYQQSLDQGLQFLIQYYNGEERAKGNILERFSAQQFPDLHSELNLSSLELGDSALYFCASGRRGDTDTQYFGPGTRLTVL.

The genes are TRBV5-6 and TRBJ1-2; D uncertain. The CDR3 sequence is 12 residues long. Germline CDR1 is SGHDT and CDR2 is YYEEEE. Deletions cut 0 bases from V and 4 bases from J, with 4 bases between. CDR3 nucleotide sequence: TGTGCCAGCAGCTTGGACTTCTATGGCTACACCTTC. Protein product: CASSLDFYGYTF.

V gene TRBV7-6 combines with J gene TRBJ2-5; 8 nucleotides agree with TRBD1. The CDR3 spans 11 residues. The V and J ends lost 4 bases and 13 bases, in that order; junction bases with no gene match: 5. CDR1 is SGHVS and CDR2 is FNYEAQ in the germline V gene. CDR3 nucleotide sequence: TGTGCCAGCAGCTCCGGACAGGGATTGTACTTC. Translated: CASSSGQGLYF.

The chain employs TRBV4-3 and TRBJ2-1, with a possible D match to TRBD2 (5 bases). Between the trimmed V and J ends, which lost 0 bases and 4 bases, there was a span of 16 bases. Germline lookup yields CDR1 LGHNA and CDR2 YSLEER. This CDR3 contains 17 residues. The CDR3 region has the DNA TGCGCCAGCAGCCAAGACGGACTGACGATCAGGTACAATGAGCAGTTCTTC. It encodes CASSQDGLTIRYNEQFF.

The genes are TRBV14 and TRBJ1-1; D is unresolved. The CDR3 has 16 amino acids. Germline values: CDR1 SGHDN, CDR2 FVKESK. Trimming took 0 bases from V and 4 from J, leaving 15 bases between them. The CDR3 DNA sequence: TGTGCCAGCAGCCAAGATCGTGGCAGACAACTCACTGAAGCTTTCTTT. This encodes CASSQDRGRQLTEAFF.

The rearrangement links TRBV7-8 to TRBJ2-7, with 9 bases fitting TRBD2. The germline V gene has CDR1 SGHVS and CDR2 FQNEAQ. This CDR3 has 14 amino acids. Losses at the gene ends were 3 bases for V and 3 bases for J; bases not matched to a gene: 3. As DNA, the CDR3 is TGTGCCAGCAGCTTCCGAGCGGGGGGCTACGAGCAGTACTTC. It specifies CASSFRAGGYEQYF. Filled out from reference TRBV7-8 and TRBJ2-7, the complete variable domain reads GAGVSQSPRYKVAKRGQDVALRCDPISGHVSLFWYQQALGQGPEFLTYFQNEAQLDKSGLPSDRFFAERPEGSVSTLKIQRTQQEDSAVYLCASSFRAGGYEQYFGPGTRLTVT.

The chain recombines TRBV19 with TRBJ1-4; 7 bases map to TRBD1. This CDR3 has 16 amino acids. Per the germline V gene, CDR1 is LNHDA and CDR2 is SQIVND (reference sequence). Trimming took 3 bases from V and 8 from J; bases not matched to a gene: 12. CDR3 amino acids: CASSIGGTRGQEKLFF. In DNA, the CDR3 is TGTGCCAGTAGTATTGGGGGTACGAGGGGGCAAGAAAAACTGTTTTTT.

This chain connects TRBV6-5 to TRBJ2-7, with 7 bases identical to TRBD1. This CDR3 contains 14 residues. Looked up from germline, CDR1 is MNHEY and CDR2 is SVGAGI. V lost 6 bases to trimming and J lost 0 bases; unmatched junction nucleotides: 5. CDR3 DNA: TGTGCCAGCAGCACCGGGACAGCCTCCTACGAGCAGTACTTC. Translating it yields CASSTGTASYEQYF.

This chain connects TRBV2 to TRBJ2-7, with TRBD2 matching over 7 bases. From germline, CDR1 is SNHLY and CDR2 FYNNEI. The V segment lost 7 bases and the J segment 6 bases; nucleotides outside the gene matches: 6. The CDR3 runs to 12 residues. The CDR3 reads CASKREGSEQYF. As DNA, the CDR3 is TGTGCCAGCAAGAGGGAGGGCAGCGAGCAGTACTTC.

The rearrangement uses TRBV18 and TRBJ2-5; D gene ambiguous. The CDR3 spans 15 residues. Looked up from germline, CDR1 is KGHSH and CDR2 is LQKENI. Trimming removed 6 bases from V and 4 bases from J, with 18 bases in between. The CDR3 nucleotides are TGTGCCAGCTCGACCGGAGTTGTTTTCCGAGAGACCCAGTACTTC. Translated: CASSTGVVFRETQYF.